This is a list of T cell receptor beta chains from one sample in a study of T cells after yellow fever vaccination. TCRdb re-called the 5' RACE reads through MiXCR, storing one row per CDR3 protein. The data show some 150,000 distinct CDR3 sequences, about a tenth seen once. Source: CD8+ T cells sorted from PBMCs, taken 45 days after the yellow fever booster vaccination. The receptors here all came from a man in his late teens or twenties who received the YFV17D yellow fever vaccine. Both conserved end residues are part of each CDR3. The order of the fields is J gene, D gene, clone size, V gene, CDR3 DNA, CDR3 protein. The D gene is left open where the match is weak. A row's size may be missing; if present it is once, few, many or a size class.

J: TRBJ1-5
D: TRBD1
size: few
V: TRBV4-2
DNA: TGTGCCAGCAGCCACGGGCCAGGGGGCGAATTTGGAAGTCAGCCCCAGCATTTT
CDR3: CASSHGPGGEFGSQPQHF

J: TRBJ2-1
D: .
size: once
V: TRBV11-3
DNA: TGTGCCAGCGCCCCCGCCGGGGGATCCTACAATGAGCAGTTCTTC
CDR3: CASAPAGGSYNEQFF

J: TRBJ2-1
D: TRBD2
size: once
V: TRBV7-6
DNA: TGTGCCAGCAGCTTGTTCGAGCCGGGGGGGGCCGTTGAGCAGTTCTTC
CDR3: CASSLFEPGGAVEQFF

J: TRBJ2-7
D: .
size: few
V: TRBV19
DNA: TGTGCCAGTAGTATTAAAGAGACAGGCCGCCACGAGCAGTACTTC
CDR3: CASSIKETGRHEQYF

J: TRBJ2-7
D: TRBD1
size: few
V: TRBV12-5
DNA: TGTGCTAGTGCCCCGGACAGGGGCGATGGCTACGAGCAGTACTTC
CDR3: CASAPDRGDGYEQYF

J: TRBJ2-7
D: TRBD1
size: many
V: TRBV5-6
DNA: TGTGCCAGCAGTCGAATCGGACAGGGAAAACCAGTAATCGAGCAGTACTTC
CDR3: CASSRIGQGKPVIEQYF

J: TRBJ2-3
D: TRBD2
size: .
V: TRBV10-3
DNA: TGTGCCATCAGTGAGCCAGGGAGGGCTAGCGGGCCTAGCACAGATACGCAGTATTTT
CDR3: CAISEPGRASGPSTDTQYF

J: TRBJ1-3
D: .
size: few
V: TRBV20-1
DNA: TGCAGTGCAAAGGACGGGACTGGAAACACCATATATTTT
CDR3: CSAKDGTGNTIYF

J: TRBJ1-5
D: .
size: few
V: TRBV10-2
DNA: TGCGCCAGCAGCGACTGGTTACTGCCCCAGCATTTT
CDR3: CASSDWLLPQHF

J: TRBJ2-1
D: .
size: few
V: TRBV12-3/TRBV12-4
DNA: TGTGCCAGCAGTCAAATTGGCGAAGACAATGAGCAGTTCTTC
CDR3: CASSQIGEDNEQFF

J: TRBJ2-2
D: TRBD2
size: few
V: TRBV6-2/TRBV6-3
DNA: TGTGCCAGCATGGGACTACAGAACACCGGGGAGCTGTTTTTT
CDR3: CASMGLQNTGELFF

J: TRBJ2-1
D: TRBD2
size: .
V: TRBV19
DNA: TGTGCCAGTAGTTCGTGGACTAGCCGACCGTGGCCTCGGCAGTTCTTC
CDR3: CASSSWTSRPWPRQFF

J: TRBJ1-2
D: TRBD1
size: few
V: TRBV12-3/TRBV12-4
DNA: TGTGCCAGCAGCCTAACCCCGACAGGGGTCTATGGCTACACCTTC
CDR3: CASSLTPTGVYGYTF

J: TRBJ1-5
D: .
size: .
V: TRBV27
DNA: TGTGCCAGCAGAGGAGGACTTAGCAATCAGCCCCAGCATTTT
CDR3: CASRGGLSNQPQHF

J: TRBJ1-4
D: .
size: few
V: TRBV7-8
DNA: TGTGCCAGCAGCTCTGGTCCCGCCCAAAAACTGTTTTTT
CDR3: CASSSGPAQKLFF

J: TRBJ2-6
D: .
size: few
V: TRBV9
DNA: TGTGCCAGCAGCGTAGTTGAGGGTTCCAGCTCTGGGGCCAACGTCCTGACTTTC
CDR3: CASSVVEGSSSGANVLTF

J: TRBJ2-5
D: .
size: few
V: TRBV27
DNA: TGTGCCAGCAGTGGGGTCTTAGAGACCCAGTACTTC
CDR3: CASSGVLETQYF

J: TRBJ1-5
D: TRBD1
size: .
V: TRBV6-6
DNA: TGTGCCAGCAGTCGCCCGGACAGGGCTCATGGCAATCAGCCCCAGCATTTT
CDR3: CASSRPDRAHGNQPQHF

J: TRBJ1-5
D: TRBD1
size: many
V: TRBV7-8
DNA: TGTGCCAGCAGCCGGACAGGGGGCTTTCAGCCCCAGCATTTT
CDR3: CASSRTGGFQPQHF

J: TRBJ2-1
D: .
size: .
V: TRBV9
DNA: TGTGCCAGCAGCACCTCGTCCGGGAAGTTCAGGTTCTTC
CDR3: CASSTSSGKFRFF

J: TRBJ1-3
D: TRBD1
size: .
V: TRBV12-3/TRBV12-4
DNA: TGTGCCAGGGGATTTAGACAGGGTGGTGGAAACACCATATATTTT
CDR3: CARGFRQGGGNTIYF

J: TRBJ2-3
D: .
size: .
V: TRBV7-2
DNA: TGTGCCAGCAGCTTATCCGGCAGAGGGTCTAGCACAGATACGCAGTATTTT
CDR3: CASSLSGRGSSTDTQYF

J: TRBJ2-1
D: TRBD1
size: .
V: TRBV7-9
DNA: TGTGCCAGCAGCTTCGTCGGGACAGGGGGCGCGGATGAGCAGTTCTTC
CDR3: CASSFVGTGGADEQFF

J: TRBJ2-1
D: .
size: .
V: TRBV27
DNA: TGTGCCAGCAGTTTTAGCCAGTACAATGAGCAGTTCTTC
CDR3: CASSFSQYNEQFF

J: TRBJ1-2
D: .
size: few
V: TRBV6-5
DNA: TGTGCCAGCAGTTGGGAAGGGGTTGGGAATGGCTACACCTTC
CDR3: CASSWEGVGNGYTF

J: TRBJ2-6
D: .
size: .
V: TRBV7-9
DNA: TGTGCCAGCAGCCCCTCGGGCAGGTTGGGTTACATTAGCTCTGGGGCCAACGTCCTGACTTTC
CDR3: CASSPSGRLGYISSGANVLTF

J: TRBJ1-3
D: TRBD1
size: few
V: TRBV5-6
DNA: TGTGCCAGCTGGGACAGGGGATATGGAAACACCATATATTTT
CDR3: CASWDRGYGNTIYF

J: TRBJ2-2
D: TRBD2
size: few
V: TRBV9
DNA: TGTGCCAGCAGCGTAGGTCCTAGCGGGGGGCCGAACACCGGGGAGCTGTTTTTT
CDR3: CASSVGPSGGPNTGELFF

J: TRBJ1-2
D: TRBD1
size: .
V: TRBV12-3/TRBV12-4
DNA: TGTGCCACCAAGGAGGGGGCGTCGGTCTCCGGCTACACCTTC
CDR3: CATKEGASVSGYTF

J: TRBJ2-7
D: TRBD1
size: few
V: TRBV7-3
DNA: TGTGCCAGCAGCTCCGGACAGGGGGAAGGGGAGCAGTACTTC
CDR3: CASSSGQGEGEQYF

J: TRBJ2-5
D: TRBD1
size: .
V: TRBV12-3/TRBV12-4
DNA: TGTGCCAGCAGACAACGGGACAGCCAAGAGACCCAGTACTTC
CDR3: CASRQRDSQETQYF

J: TRBJ2-7
D: .
size: few
V: TRBV4-1
DNA: TGCGCCAGCAGCCAAGAGGCAAGGGCCTACGAGCAGTACTTC
CDR3: CASSQEARAYEQYF

J: TRBJ1-1
D: .
size: .
V: TRBV30
DNA: TGTGCCTACCTACCCCCGGTGACTGAAGCTTTCTTT
CDR3: CAYLPPVTEAFF

J: TRBJ1-1
D: .
size: many
V: TRBV11-2
DNA: TGTGCCAGCAGCCACGGTGGGCGAGTGAACACTGAAGCTTTCTTT
CDR3: CASSHGGRVNTEAFF

J: TRBJ2-7
D: TRBD2
size: many
V: TRBV4-1
DNA: TGCGCCAGCAGCCCTTCGGACAGGGCAACGCTAGCGGGGGCATTCTACGAGCAGTACTTC
CDR3: CASSPSDRATLAGAFYEQYF

J: TRBJ2-2
D: .
size: few
V: TRBV20-1
DNA: TGCAGTGCTAGTCAGGATAACACCGGGGAGCTGTTTTTT
CDR3: CSASQDNTGELFF

J: TRBJ2-7
D: .
size: few
V: TRBV4-2
DNA: TGTGCCAGCAGCCAAGATCGTTACGGGCCCTCCTACGAGCAGTACTTC
CDR3: CASSQDRYGPSYEQYF

J: TRBJ2-7
D: TRBD2
size: .
V: TRBV6-2/TRBV6-3
DNA: TGTGCCAGCAGTTGCGGGGGGACCTCCTACGAGCAGTACTTC
CDR3: CASSCGGTSYEQYF

J: TRBJ2-1
D: .
size: .
V: TRBV5-6
DNA: TGTGCCAGCAGCGAATCCTCCTACAATGAGCAGTTCTTC
CDR3: CASSESSYNEQFF

J: TRBJ1-1
D: .
size: .
V: TRBV4-1
DNA: TGCGCCAGCAGCCTCAGGGAAGGGGGGCTTACTGAAGCTTTCTTT
CDR3: CASSLREGGLTEAFF

J: TRBJ2-1
D: TRBD1
size: .
V: TRBV5-6
DNA: TGTGCCAGCAGCTTAATCTCCCAGACAGGGGCAGGTCCTAAATATGAGCAGTTCTTC
CDR3: CASSLISQTGAGPKYEQFF

J: TRBJ2-3
D: .
size: .
V: TRBV29-1
DNA: TGCAGCGGATGGCAGGGTCTTAGCACAGATACGCAGTATTTT
CDR3: CSGWQGLSTDTQYF

J: TRBJ2-2
D: .
size: many
V: TRBV6-5
DNA: TGTGCCAGCAGTTATGGTCAGCACACCGGGGAGCTGTTTTTT
CDR3: CASSYGQHTGELFF

J: TRBJ2-3
D: TRBD2
size: .
V: TRBV7-8
DNA: TGTGCCTGTTCGCGGGGGGCGACAGATACGCAGTATTTT
CDR3: CACSRGATDTQYF

J: TRBJ1-2
D: .
size: .
V: TRBV12-3/TRBV12-4
DNA: TGTGCCAGCAGTCTATCGGGGGGGTTCTCCTATGGCTACACCTTC
CDR3: CASSLSGGFSYGYTF

J: TRBJ2-3
D: .
size: few
V: TRBV10-1
DNA: TGCGCCAGCAGTGAACTGGACGGAAGCACAGATACGCAGTATTTT
CDR3: CASSELDGSTDTQYF

J: TRBJ2-5
D: .
size: .
V: TRBV7-9
DNA: TGTGCCAGCAGCCCGGACAGCCAAGAGACCCAGTACTTC
CDR3: CASSPDSQETQYF

J: TRBJ2-1
D: TRBD2
size: few
V: TRBV20-1
DNA: TGCAGTGCCCCAAGGGCGGGGGGAAACAATGAGCAGTTCTTC
CDR3: CSAPRAGGNNEQFF

J: TRBJ1-1
D: TRBD1
size: .
V: TRBV4-3
DNA: TGCGCCAGCAGCCAAGACGGACAGGGCAGCACTGAAGCTTTCTTT
CDR3: CASSQDGQGSTEAFF